These T cell receptor beta chains were read from a single sample in a study of OX40 agonist ivuxolimab in advanced cancers. The table came from immunoSEQ multiplex PCR; TCRdb's copy has only in-frame clones and leaves some out. Of 55,000 or so clones in the sample, 86% were seen once. This sample comprised CD4+ or CD8+ T cells sorted from blood, obtained in a trial of the OX40 agonist ivuxolimab. The receptors were sampled from an adult with an advanced solid tumor such as melanoma, head and neck, liver or kidney cancer. CDR3s include the opening cysteine and the closing phenylalanine or tryptophan. The D gene is left open where the match is weak. Only part of the rows carry a size: once, few, many, or a class if the clone is expanded.

NA | TRBJ2-4 | NA | TRBV7-8 | TGTGCCAGCAGCCAAACTGGGGCGATTTCCTTAGCCAAAAACATTCAGTACTTC | CASSQTGAISLAKNIQYF
NA | TRBJ2-7 | once | TRBV7-3 | TGTGCCAGCAGCTTAACAGGGGCGGGGGAGCAGTACTTC | CASSLTGAGEQYF
TRBD2 | TRBJ2-1 | NA | TRBV30 | TGTGCCTGGACAATCCTCGGACTAGCCACCAATGAGCAGTTCTTC | CAWTILGLATNEQFF
NA | TRBJ2-5 | NA | TRBV30 | TGTGCCTGTCCGGGCACAGGACAAGAGACCCAGTACTTC | CACPGTGQETQYF
NA | TRBJ1-1 | NA | TRBV6-1 | TGTGCCAGCAGTTTCCGAGGGAACACTGAAGCTTTCTTT | CASSFRGNTEAFF
TRBD1 | TRBJ1-4 | NA | TRBV14 | TGTGCCAGCAGCCTGTTTGTGGGGACAGCAAATGAAAAACTGTTTTTT | CASSLFVGTANEKLFF
TRBD1 | TRBJ1-4 | NA | TRBV28 | TGTGCCAGCAGTTTAAGGGGGCTAAGGGAAAAACTGTTTTTT | CASSLRGLREKLFF
TRBD1 | TRBJ2-1 | NA | TRBV5-6 | TGTGCCAGCAGTTCAACCGGGACAGGGGGCTATGAGCAGTTCTTC | CASSSTGTGGYEQFF
NA | TRBJ2-5 | NA | TRBV6-5 | TGTGCCAGCGGGTTGGAAGAGACCCAGTACTTC | CASGLEETQYF
NA | TRBJ1-3 | NA | TRBV15 | TGTGCCACCAGCCCGACCGGGTACTCTGGAAACACCATATATTTT | CATSPTGYSGNTIYF
NA | TRBJ2-7 | NA | TRBV2 | TGTGCCAGCAGTGGTCAGGGAAACTCCGAGCAGTACTTC | CASSGQGNSEQYF
NA | TRBJ1-2 | NA | TRBV2 | TGTGCCAGCACCGAAGGCCCAGGGATTACCTATGGCTACACCTTC | CASTEGPGITYGYTF
NA | TRBJ2-5 | NA | TRBV28 | TGTGCCAGCAGTTTAGTAGGGGCTCGCCGCGAGACCCAGTACTTC | CASSLVGARRETQYF
TRBD1 | TRBJ1-5 | once | TRBV7-9 | TGTGCCAGCAGCTACGACAGGGGCGGTTATCAGCCCCAGCATTTT | CASSYDRGGYQPQHF
NA | TRBJ2-7 | NA | TRBV28 | TGTGCCAGCAGTTTAGAGGCGACGAGCTCCTACGAGCAGTACTTC | CASSLEATSSYEQYF
NA | TRBJ2-1 | NA | TRBV11-1 | TGTGCCAGCACCGTGGGGGTTGGTTACAATGAGCAGTTCTTC | CASTVGVGYNEQFF
TRBD2 | TRBJ2-7 | NA | TRBV5-1 | TGCGCCAGCAGCTTCGCTAGCGGGAACACCGAGCAGTACTTC | CASSFASGNTEQYF
NA | TRBJ2-2 | NA | TRBV7-2 | TGTGCCAGCAGCTCCGGACTGACGAACACCGGGGAGCTGTTTTTT | CASSSGLTNTGELFF
NA | TRBJ1-5 | once | TRBV6-6 | TGTGCCAGCAGCCTGGCGAGGGCCCGACAGCCCCAGCATTTT | CASSLARARQPQHF
NA | TRBJ1-1 | NA | TRBV28 | TGTGCCAGCAGTTTAGGACTAACCAAGACAAATTCCCCCGGCACTGAAGCTTTCTTT | CASSLGLTKTNSPGTEAFF
TRBD2 | TRBJ2-7 | NA | TRBV14 | TGTGCCAGCAGCCACACGACTAGCGGGAGTGGTGAGCAGTACTTC | CASSHTTSGSGEQYF
NA | TRBJ2-6 | NA | TRBV5-1 | TGCGCCAGCAGCTTGGGCAGCAACTCTGGGGCCAACGTCCTGACTTTC | CASSLGSNSGANVLTF
NA | TRBJ1-5 | NA | TRBV30 | TGTGCCTGGAGTCCACAGGGTGGTCAGCCCCAGCATTTT | CAWSPQGGQPQHF
NA | TRBJ2-7 | NA | TRBV6-5 | TGTGCCAGCAGTTACTTGGGACTGACCTACGAGCAGTACTTC | CASSYLGLTYEQYF
NA | TRBJ2-2 | NA | TRBV18 | TGTGCCAGCTCACCACCGGGCAGGGAAGGAACCGGGGAGCTGTTTTTT | CASSPPGREGTGELFF
NA | TRBJ1-1 | NA | TRBV11-2 | TGTGCCAGCAGCTCCACTCGGACAAGTGGGGGAACTTTCTTT | CASSSTRTSGGTFF
TRBD2 | TRBJ2-1 | few | TRBV5-1 | TGCGCCAGCAGCCAGATAGCGGGAATCTACAATGAGCAGTTCTTC | CASSQIAGIYNEQFF
NA | TRBJ1-5 | NA | TRBV19 | TGTGCCAGTAGTCGGAAGCTTCTTAGCAATCAGCCCCAGCATTTT | CASSRKLLSNQPQHF
NA | TRBJ1-5 | NA | TRBV19 | TGTGCCAGTAGTACCAATAGGGGACCCCAGCATTTT | CASSTNRGPQHF
NA | TRBJ2-3 | once | TRBV29-1 | TGCAGCGTTTGCTTGGTCAGAGCCACAGATACGCAGTATTTT | CSVCLVRATDTQYF
TRBD2 | TRBJ2-5 | NA | TRBV10-2 | TGCGGGGCAGGGAGGGAAGAGACCCAGTACTTC | CGAGREETQYF
NA | TRBJ2-1 | NA | TRBV4-2 | TGTGCCAGCAGCCAACTAGCGAGCTCCTACAATGAGCAGTTCTTC | CASSQLASSYNEQFF
TRBD2 | TRBJ2-1 | NA | TRBV6-5 | TGTGCCAGCATTAGCGGGCCCTACGTCGATGAGCAGTTCTTC | CASISGPYVDEQFF
TRBD2 | TRBJ2-1 | NA | TRBV6-1 | TGTGCCAGCAGTCTTACAGCGGGAGGGTGGAATGAGCAGTTCTTC | CASSLTAGGWNEQFF
NA | TRBJ2-3 | NA | TRBV6-1 | TGTGCCAGCAGTGAATCGTGGGTCGCGGCAGATACGCAGTATTTT | CASSESWVAADTQYF
TRBD2 | TRBJ2-3 | NA | TRBV27 | TGTGCCAGCAGTTACTCACCGGGACTAGCGGGAGGTTTAATAGATACGCAGTATTTT | CASSYSPGLAGGLIDTQYF
TRBD1 | TRBJ2-5 | NA | TRBV7-3 | TGTGCCAGCAGCCAAGGGACAGGGGTGTACCAAGAGACCCAGTACTTC | CASSQGTGVYQETQYF
TRBD1 | TRBJ1-5 | NA | TRBV7-2 | TGTGCCAGCAGCTTAGCTGCCCAGGGGGCTCAGCAGCCCCAGCATTTT | CASSLAAQGAQQPQHF
TRBD1 | TRBJ1-5 | NA | TRBV6-6 | TGTGCCAGCTACGACAGGGGGGATCAGCCCCAGCATTTT | CASYDRGDQPQHF
NA | TRBJ2-7 | NA | TRBV21-1 | TGTGCCAGCAGCAACCGAGGGCCTAGCGGGTGCCGAAGGTACGAGCAGTACTTC | CASSNRGPSGCRRYEQYF
TRBD2 | TRBJ2-3 | NA | TRBV29-1 | TGCAGCGGCTCACTTGGGGGAGGGCTTGCAGATACGCAGTATTTT | CSGSLGGGLADTQYF
TRBD2 | TRBJ2-1 | NA | TRBV18 | TGTGCCAGCTCACAATTAGCGGGAGGCAACAATGAGCAGTTCTTC | CASSQLAGGNNEQFF
NA | TRBJ1-5 | once | TRBV2 | TGTGCCAGTAGGGGACCCTCTGGCAATCAGCCCCAGCATTTT | CASRGPSGNQPQHF
NA | TRBJ1-4 | NA | TRBV6-5 | TGTGCCAGCAGCGACCGGGACCCTGTGGGTGAAAAACTGTTTTTT | CASSDRDPVGEKLFF
TRBD2 | TRBJ2-1 | NA | TRBV6-5 | TGTGCCAGCAGTTACAGACTAGCGGGATCCTACAATGAGCAGTTCTTC | CASSYRLAGSYNEQFF
NA | TRBJ2-7 | NA | TRBV7-8 | TGTGCCAGCAGCTCGGGACCCGCGGGCGAGCAGTACTTC | CASSSGPAGEQYF
NA | TRBJ1-6 | NA | TRBV30 | TGTGCCTGGAGTGCGGTCCGTACCTATAATTCACCCCTCCACTTT | CAWSAVRTYNSPLHF
NA | TRBJ2-7 | NA | TRBV11-1 | TGTGCCAGCAGCCGAAAGCCAGAACTAGAGTGGAGGGAGCAGTACTTC | CASSRKPELEWREQYF
NA | TRBJ2-6 | NA | TRBV9 | TGTGCCAGCAGCGACGGGGGTGGGGCCAACGTCCTGACTTTC | CASSDGGGANVLTF
NA | TRBJ1-3 | NA | TRBV11-2 | TGTGCCAGCAGCACCCCAGGGAGCTCTGGAAACACCATATATTTT | CASSTPGSSGNTIYF